The 9 T cell receptor beta chains listed next were all sequenced from one sample in a study of cytomegalovirus exposure and HLA in healthy donors. Vbeta (60) and Jbeta (13) primers were used in the PCR. Some clones are missing from TCRdb's copy, which holds only in-frame ones; the method was immunoSEQ multiplex PCR. The sample yields about 130,000 clones, just over 70% seen once. Sequencing was performed on PBMCs. The receptors were gathered from a woman aged 60-75 years in good health and CMV-seropositive.

This chain links TRBV9 with TRBJ2-5; 10 nucleotides align to TRBD2. With V trimmed by 4 bases and J by 11 bases, 11 bases remained unmatched. Germline values: CDR1 SGDLS, CDR2 YYNGEE. The CDR3 contains 14 residues. The DNA for the CDR3 is TGTGCCAGCAGCCGGGGACTAGCGTCGGGTGAGCAGTACTTC. Protein sequence: CASSRGLASGEQYF.

The rearrangement links TRBV5-1 to TRBJ2-5, with D maybe TRBD2 (5 bases). Germline V gives CDR1 SGHRS, CDR2 YFSETQ. The CDR3 is 15 residues long. With 4 bases removed from V and 5 bases from J, the gap between germline ends came to 18 bases. CDR3 sequence (DNA): TGCGCCAGCAGCGTGCGGGTTGCGTCGGAGGAGACCCAGTACTTC. Translation: CASSVRVASEETQYF.

This sequence joins TRBV7-5 and TRBJ1-2; the DNA was not compared with TRBD1, the D call given in the table. TRBV7-5 is a known pseudogene. The CDR3 consists of 17 residues. CDR3: CARSTPRRQLSNYGYTF. In DNA form, the CDR3 reads TGTGCCAGAAGCACGCCCCGTAGACAGCTTTCTAACTATGGCTACACCTTC.

The genes are TRBV29-1 and TRBJ1-1, with unresolved D. Trimming removed 5 bases from V and 3 bases from J, with 4 bases in between. Germline loops: CDR1 SQVTM, CDR2 ANQGSEA. The CDR3 is 10 amino acids. CDR3 DNA: TGCAGCGTTCGGGACACTGAAGCTTTCTTT. This translates into CSVRDTEAFF.

This clone was seen only once. The chain joins TRBV5-6 to TRBJ1-1, with D possibly matching TRBD1 (5 bases). Germline V CDR1 and CDR2: SGHDT, YYEEEE. V shed 4 bases and J shed 0 bases, with 16 bases lying between them. CDR3 length: 16 residues. CDR3 in DNA: TGTGCCAGCAGCACGGGGGGGGATTTCATGAACACTGAAGCTTTCTTT. Amino acid sequence: CASSTGGDFMNTEAFF.

V usage is TRBV6-5 and J usage is TRBJ2-2; tentatively, D is TRBD1 (6 bases). V lost 6 bases and J 2 bases, leaving 13 bases between the germline ends. Germline V lookup: CDR1 MNHEY, CDR2 SVGAGI. The CDR3 runs 15 residues. Here the CDR3 DNA reads TGTGCCAGCAGAGTCCGGGACACAAACACCGGGGAGCTGTTTTTT. Translation: CASRVRDTNTGELFF.

The chain joins TRBV19 to TRBJ2-7, with D perhaps matching TRBD1 (5 bases). The CDR3 totals 15 residues. The V gene lost 1 base and the J gene lost 3 bases, with 13 bases spanning the gap. The germline V gene has CDR1 LNHDA and CDR2 SQIVND (reference sequence). The CDR3 DNA sequence: TGTGCCAGTAGTATAGGGGCACAGGTTCGCTACGAGCAGTACTTC. Translation: CASSIGAQVRYEQYF. Supplemented by reference TRBV19 and TRBJ2-7, the full variable domain reads DGGITQSPKYLFRKEGQNVTLSCEQNLNHDAMYWYRQDPGQGLRLIYYSQIVNDFQKGDIAEGYSVSREKKESFPLTVTSAQKNPTAFYLCASSIGAQVRYEQYFGPGTRLTVT.

This chain joins TRBV19 and TRBJ1-5; 8 nucleotides align to TRBD1. The V gene end was trimmed by 6 bases and the J gene end by 6 bases; junction bases not matched to a gene: 13. Per germline, CDR1 LNHDA and CDR2 SQIVND (reference sequence). The CDR3 has 16 amino acids. Here the CDR3 DNA reads TGTGCCAGTAGCCGCCGGGGGGCAGGGGGCCCTCAGCCCCAGCATTTT. Translating it yields CASSRRGAGGPQPQHF.

This chain's CDR3 is CASSYSRLGQFF. The CDR3 bases are TGTGCCAGCAGTTACTCCAGACTCGGGCAGTTCTTC. This sequence joins TRBV6-6 and TRBJ2-1; unclear D gene. Trimming left V 0 bases short and J 12 bases short, with 9 bases between. The CDR3 is made up of 12 amino acids. CDR1 is MNHNY, CDR2 SVGAGI, per germline (reference sequence).